This entry lists 27 T cell receptor beta chains sequenced from one sample in a study of blood T cell repertoires in COVID-19. This table comes from immunoSEQ multiplex PCR, and its TCRdb copy is limited to in-frame clones, with some not included. The table records around 300,000 clones, 90% of them present only once. The source material was PBMCs or T cells enriched from blood (not recorded which). All receptors come from a woman aged 18-30 years with acute COVID-19.

The rearrangement links TRBV4-1 to TRBJ1-1; 7 bases align to TRBD1. Germline V gene lookup returns CDR1 MGHRA and CDR2 YSYEKL. This CDR3 region has 14 residues. The V segment lost 5 bases and the J segment 7 bases; nucleotides outside the gene matches: 10. CDR3 amino acids: CASSTTGRGFEAFF. The CDR3 DNA is TGCGCCAGCAGCACGACAGGGCGCGGGTTTGAAGCTTTCTTT.

DNA for the CDR3: TGTGCCACCAGCCAAGGGTCCGGGGGTTACACTGAAGCTTTCTTT. The encoded protein is CATSQGSGGYTEAFF. V gene TRBV15 combines with J gene TRBJ1-1, with D possibly being TRBD1 (5 bases). Germline CDR1 LNHNV, CDR2 YYDKDF (reference sequence). CDR3 size: 15 residues. The ends were cut back, 5 bases at V and 3 bases at J, with 16 bases in the middle.

The V gene is TRBV29-1, the J gene TRBJ1-1; D ambiguous. V was cut by 4 bases and J by 4 bases, with 10 bases left in between. Germline V CDR1 and CDR2: SQVTM, ANQGSEA. CDR3 length: 12 residues. The CDR3 nucleotides read TGCAGCGTTGTCGGGGATGGCACTGAAGCTTTCTTT. It encodes CSVVGDGTEAFF.

This clone showed up just once. The V and J genes are TRBV11-1 and TRBJ2-1; possible D gene TRBD2, 5 bases. CDR3 length: 16 residues. V shed 5 bases and J shed 0 bases, with 14 bases lying between them. The V gene's germline CDR1 is SGHAT and CDR2 FQDESV (reference sequence). CDR3 amino acids: CASSTSGRSSYNEQFF. The CDR3, as DNA: TGTGCCAGCAGCACGAGCGGTCGGAGCTCCTACAATGAGCAGTTCTTC.

This clone appeared a few times. The V and J genes are TRBV12-3 or TRBV12-4 and TRBJ1-1; D is undetermined. The V gene lost 5 bases and the J gene lost 4 bases, with 8 bases spanning the gap. CDR3 length: 12 amino acids. The CDR3 sequence: CASSLSVTEAFF. For the CDR3, the DNA is TGTGCCAGCAGTCTAAGCGTCACTGAAGCTTTCTTT.

In this sample, this clone turned up once. The chain is built from TRBV28 and TRBJ2-7; TRBD1 aligns across 8 bases. Unmatched junction bases numbered 5, after V lost 2 bases and J lost 5 bases. The CDR3 extends over 14 amino acids. CDR1 MDHEN and CDR2 SYDVKM come from the germline V gene. CDR3 nucleotide sequence: TGTGCCAGCAGTTTACAGGGGGCTGGTCACGAGCAGTACTTC. This sequence encodes CASSLQGAGHEQYF.

This clone was counted once. V usage is TRBV7-2 and J usage is TRBJ1-2, with TRBD1 matching 10 bases. V gave up 0 bases and J gave up 5 bases; unmatched junction bases: 12. Per germline, CDR1 SGHTA and CDR2 FQGNSA. The CDR3 is made up of 18 amino acids. CDR3 amino acids: CASSLATPLGTGEYGYTF. CDR3 bases: TGTGCCAGCAGCTTAGCCACCCCGCTGGGGACAGGGGAATATGGCTACACCTTC.

The V gene is TRBV19, the J gene TRBJ2-7; D perhaps matches TRBD1 (7 bases). The CDR3 has 11 amino acids. Germline V gene sequence: CDR1 LNHDA, CDR2 SQIVND (reference sequence). V was shortened by 9 bases and J by 7 bases, with 13 bases between the two germline ends. The CDR3 sequence is CASSQGGEQYF. In DNA, the CDR3 is TGTGCCAGCTCCCAGGGGGGTGAGCAGTACTTC.

Only one count was recorded for this clone. The V gene is TRBV30, the J gene TRBJ1-5, with D possibly TRBD1 on 5 matching bases. The CDR3 has 15 amino acids. Trimming took 3 bases from V and 0 from J, leaving 12 bases between them. Germline CDR1 GTSNPN, CDR2 SVGIG (reference sequence). The CDR3 sequence is CAWSIQALSNQPQHF. The CDR3, as DNA: TGTGCCTGGAGCATACAGGCCCTTAGCAATCAGCCCCAGCATTTT. The variable domain in full, completed from reference TRBV30 and TRBJ1-5, reads SQTIHQWPATLVQPVGSPLSLECTVEGTSNPNLYWYRQAAGRGLQLLFYSVGIGQISSEVPQNLSASRPQDRQFILSSKKLLLSDSGFYLCAWSIQALSNQPQHFGDGTRLSIL.

The count of this clone is one. V gene TRBV6-5 combines with J gene TRBJ2-5; D may be TRBD2 (7 bases). V was pared by 6 bases and J by 1 base, with 12 bases between. This CDR3 contains 14 residues. Germline values: CDR1 MNHEY, CDR2 SVGAGI. The CDR3 spells CASRRGGSQETQYF. In DNA, the CDR3 is TGTGCCAGCAGGAGGGGGGGCTCCCAAGAGACCCAGTACTTC.

The chain links TRBV5-5 to TRBJ2-1; a weak D match, TRBD1 (5 bases). In germline, CDR1 is SGHKS, CDR2 YYEKEE (reference sequence). The CDR3 totals 15 residues. V lost 0 bases and J 4 bases, leaving 11 bases between the germline ends. The CDR3 spells CASSLARVLYNEQFF. The DNA of the CDR3 is TGTGCCAGCAGCTTGGCCAGGGTACTATACAATGAGCAGTTCTTC.

This sequence joins TRBV7-2 and TRBJ1-1; 8 nucleotides line up with TRBD1. The CDR3 spans 17 residues. Per the germline V gene, CDR1 is SGHTA and CDR2 is FQGNSA. J lost 1 base, V lost 5 bases, and 12 bases had no gene match. CDR3 amino acids: CASSLMQGATGNTEAFF. In nucleotides, the CDR3 is TGTGCCAGCAGCCTCATGCAGGGGGCAACAGGGAACACTGAAGCTTTCTTT.

This clone was seen only once. The chain couples TRBV9 to TRBJ2-1; D is perhaps TRBD1 (5 bases). The CDR3 runs to 16 residues. CDR1 and CDR2 from the germline V gene are SGDLS and YYNGEE. V lost 0 bases to trimming and J lost 5 bases, with 15 bases between them. CDR3 bases: TGTGCCAGCAGCGTAGGGATGTCGGCGGACAACAATGAGCAGTTCTTC. It is translated as CASSVGMSADNNEQFF.

V gene TRBV15 combines with J gene TRBJ2-1, with TRBD1 as a possible D gene (7 bases). The germline CDR1 and CDR2 sequences are LNHNV and YYDKDF (reference sequence). Deletions cut 1 base from V and 4 bases from J, with 11 bases between. This CDR3 has 15 residues. CDR3: CATSRVQGGYNEQFF. The CDR3 nucleotides read TGTGCCACCAGCAGAGTGCAGGGGGGTTACAATGAGCAGTTCTTC.

J is TRBJ2-7 and V is TRBV29-1; 7 positions match TRBD1. The CDR3 has 13 amino acids. Germline trimming cut 1 base from V and 0 bases from J; bases unmatched to any gene: 0. Per the germline V gene, CDR1 is SQVTM and CDR2 is ANQGSEA. The DNA of the CDR3 is TGCAGCGTTGAAGGGGACAGCTCCTACGAGCAGTACTTC. Translated, it gives CSVEGDSSYEQYF.

V is TRBV7-8 and J is TRBJ1-5; 7 bases are a match to TRBD1. The J segment lost 5 bases and the V segment lost 5 bases, leaving 6 bases of the junction unmatched. Germline V gene lookup returns CDR1 SGHVS and CDR2 FQNEAQ. CDR3 length: 14 residues. CDR3 bases: TGTGCCAGCAGCCCCAACAGGGGTTATCAGCCCCAGCATTTT. It specifies CASSPNRGYQPQHF. Using reference TRBV7-8 and TRBJ1-5 for the parts outside the CDR3, the full variable domain is GAGVSQSPRYKVAKRGQDVALRCDPISGHVSLFWYQQALGQGPEFLTYFQNEAQLDKSGLPSDRFFAERPEGSVSTLKIQRTQQEDSAVYLCASSPNRGYQPQHFGDGTRLSIL.

V usage is TRBV9 and J usage is TRBJ2-2, with 8 bases identical to TRBD1. Germline trimming cut 1 base from V and 4 bases from J; bases unmatched to any gene: 9. CDR1 is SGDLS and CDR2 is YYNGEE in the germline V gene. The CDR3 runs to 17 residues. The CDR3 region has the DNA TGTGCCAGCAGCGTATTGGAAGGACAGGGTGGCACCGGGGAGCTGTTTTTT. This gives the protein CASSVLEGQGGTGELFF.

This chain connects TRBV5-6 to TRBJ1-2; D is ambiguous. The CDR3 is 14 residues long. CDR1 is SGHDT and CDR2 is YYEEEE in the germline V gene. V lost 0 bases and J 2 bases, leaving 8 bases between the germline ends. The CDR3 reads CASSLGGLNYGYTF. Written as DNA, the CDR3 is TGTGCCAGCAGCTTGGGAGGTTTGAACTATGGCTACACCTTC.

The V and J genes are TRBV20-1 and TRBJ2-4; D gene ambiguous. The CDR3 covers 17 residues. V lost 3 bases and J 5 bases, leaving 23 bases between the germline ends. Germline CDR1 is DFQATT and CDR2 is SNEGSKA (reference sequence). CDR3 residues: CSASTSLSVYFQNIQYF. CDR3 nucleotide sequence: TGCAGTGCTAGTACTTCGCTTTCGGTCTACTTTCAAAACATTCAGTACTTC.

V gene TRBV7-6 combines with J gene TRBJ2-7, with 9 bases aligning to TRBD2. J gave up 4 bases and V 0 bases, and 10 bases lay outside the gene matches. This CDR3 comprises 17 residues. Germline-derived CDR1 and CDR2 are SGHVS and FNYEAQ. CDR3 coding DNA: TGTGCCAGCAGCTTAGCGGGTTCCGCGGGAGGGCCGTACGAGCAGTACTTC. Translated, it gives CASSLAGSAGGPYEQYF.

This chain links TRBV28 with TRBJ2-7, with TRBD1 as a possible D gene (5 bases). The CDR3 length is 14 residues. V gave up 6 bases and J gave up 0 bases, with 12 bases separating them. Per germline, CDR1 MDHEN and CDR2 SYDVKM. The CDR3 protein is CASRTGRSSYEQYF. The CDR3 DNA sequence: TGTGCCAGCAGAACAGGAAGGAGCTCCTACGAGCAGTACTTC.

This clone came up once. The chain carries TRBV4-3 and TRBJ2-7; no clear D. Trimming took 0 bases from V and 2 from J, leaving 8 bases between them. CDR1 is LGHNA and CDR2 is YSLEER in the germline V gene. The CDR3 covers 14 residues. This CDR3 is CASSQESDTYEQYF. In DNA, the CDR3 is TGCGCCAGCAGCCAAGAGTCAGATACCTACGAGCAGTACTTC.

The sample holds a few counts of this clone. The chain joins TRBV29-1 to TRBJ2-4; perhaps TRBD1 as D (5 bases). Germline values: CDR1 SQVTM, CDR2 ANQGSEA. This CDR3 region has 11 residues. V was cut by 6 bases and J by 6 bases, with 9 bases left in between. The DNA of the CDR3 is TGCAGCGTGGACGACAGAAACATTCAGTACTTC. It codes for CSVDDRNIQYF.

The V call is TRBV27, the J call TRBJ1-4, with TRBD1 matching over 8 bases. Trimming cost V 4 bases and J 10 bases; bases outside gene matches: 11. The CDR3 contains 15 residues. Looked up from germline, CDR1 is MNHEY and CDR2 is SMNVEV (reference sequence). Written as DNA, the CDR3 is TGTGCCAGCAGTTCCGACAGGGGCCCTCGGGGAAAACTGTTTTTT. This translates into CASSSDRGPRGKLFF.

J is TRBJ2-5 and V is TRBV7-6, with D possibly being TRBD2 (7 bases). Trimming pared 1 base from V and 7 bases from J, leaving 16 bases between. Germline-derived CDR1 and CDR2 are SGHVS and FNYEAQ. CDR3 length: 15 amino acids. The CDR3 spells CASSLVAQGGRTQYF. The DNA for the CDR3 is TGTGCCAGCAGCTTAGTGGCACAGGGAGGGAGGACCCAGTACTTC.

This clone was seen once. The V gene is TRBV4-1, the J gene TRBJ2-1; 7 bases map to TRBD1. In germline, CDR1 is MGHRA, CDR2 YSYEKL. The CDR3 is 13 residues long. The junction had 4 bases not matched to a gene; V was cut back by 8 bases and J by 3 bases. CDR3 in amino acids: CASARDSYNEQFF. The CDR3 DNA reads as TGCGCCAGCGCACGGGACAGCTACAATGAGCAGTTCTTC.

This CDR3 reads CASSTRPGLAGESYNEQFF. As DNA, the CDR3 is TGTGCCAGCAGCACGAGACCGGGACTAGCGGGAGAATCTTACAATGAGCAGTTCTTC. The chain combines TRBV7-8 with TRBJ2-1; 14 nucleotides align to TRBD2. The CDR3 is 19 residues long. J gave up 4 bases and V 5 bases, and 13 bases lay outside the gene matches. The germline V gene encodes CDR1 SGHVS and CDR2 FQNEAQ. Full variable domain (missing parts from reference TRBV7-8 and TRBJ2-1): GAGVSQSPRYKVAKRGQDVALRCDPISGHVSLFWYQQALGQGPEFLTYFQNEAQLDKSGLPSDRFFAERPEGSVSTLKIQRTQQEDSAVYLCASSTRPGLAGESYNEQFFGPGTRLTVL.